A single count supports the clone carrying this TCR beta chain. This sample was taken from a study of blood T cell repertoires in COVID-19. About the research overall: Samples representing acute and convalescent COVID-19 were sourced from the United States, Italy and Spain. Sample material is recorded as cDNA or gDNA derived from T cells, B-cell-depleted T cells, or PBMCs.

V was pared by 3 bases and J by 0 bases, with 4 bases of the junction left unmatched. Germline V gene lookup returns CDR1 SGDLS and CDR2 YYNGEE. CDR3 size: 16 residues. Per the original methods: Estimates of nucleated cell counts were drawn from the amplification of reference gene primers. Data came from immunoSEQ multiplex PCR; TCRdb stores just in-frame clones and leaves some out. V, J and clone size reflect that table, while D and trimming were determined from the DNA. This sample carries 80,000 to 95,000 clones, 85% of them seen once, and the ten largest clones take 38%. The TCR was taken from a man older than 75 with acute or convalescent COVID-19. V is TRBV9 and J is TRBJ2-3; 10 nucleotides align to TRBD2. Sequenced material: peripheral blood. The CDR3 DNA reads TGTGCCAGCAGCGCCGGACTAGCGGCTAGCACAGATACGCAGTATTTT. Protein sequence: CASSAGLAASTDTQYF.